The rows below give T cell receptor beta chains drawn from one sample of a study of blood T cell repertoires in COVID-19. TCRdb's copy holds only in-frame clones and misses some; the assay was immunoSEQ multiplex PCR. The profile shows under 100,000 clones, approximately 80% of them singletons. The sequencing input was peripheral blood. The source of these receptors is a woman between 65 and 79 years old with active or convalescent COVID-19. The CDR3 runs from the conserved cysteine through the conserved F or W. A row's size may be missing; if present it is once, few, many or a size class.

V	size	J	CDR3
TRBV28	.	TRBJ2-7	CASSPWDRNYEQYF
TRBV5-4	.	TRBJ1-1	CASSQKNTGGAEAFF
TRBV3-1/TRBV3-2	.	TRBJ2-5	CASSQDRGLALETQYF
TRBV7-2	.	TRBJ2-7	CASSLGASGEQYF
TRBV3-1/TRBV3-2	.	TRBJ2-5	CASSQNPIAGETQYF
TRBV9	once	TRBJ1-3	CASSVVGANGNTIYF
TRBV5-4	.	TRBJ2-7	CASSLSFGSYEQYF
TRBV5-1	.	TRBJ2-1	CASSFTSGYNEQFF
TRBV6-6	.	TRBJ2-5	CASSYPGGGEETQYF
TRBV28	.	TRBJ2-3	CASTAADTQYF
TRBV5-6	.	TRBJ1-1	CASSLRGQGAEAFF
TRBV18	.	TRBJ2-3	CASSRAGTDTQYF
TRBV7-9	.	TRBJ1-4	CASGGEKLFF
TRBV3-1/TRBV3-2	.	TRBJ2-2	CASSPREGAGELFF
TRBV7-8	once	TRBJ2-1	CASSLFAASSYNEQFF
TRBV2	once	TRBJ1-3	CASSGTGGGNTIYF
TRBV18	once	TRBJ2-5	CASSPQASGGETQYF
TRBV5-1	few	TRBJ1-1	CASSQGGTGGTEAFF
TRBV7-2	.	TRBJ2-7	CASSLVGQGYEQYF
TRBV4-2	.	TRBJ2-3	CASSQDLRGRADTQYF
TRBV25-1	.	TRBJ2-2	CASSDRMTGELFF
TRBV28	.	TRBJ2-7	CASSWRGAREQYF
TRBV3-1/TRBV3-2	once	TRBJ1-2	CASSPLGGYTTRVGYTF
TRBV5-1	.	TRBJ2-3	CASSLDGRVRTDTQYF
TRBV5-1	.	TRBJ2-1	CASSLDGRGQYNEQFF
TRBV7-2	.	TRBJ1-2	CASSLAGGPSYLYGYTF
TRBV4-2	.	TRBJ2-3	CASSQDIRGADTQYF
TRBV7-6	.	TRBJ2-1	CASSPINSGGEQFF
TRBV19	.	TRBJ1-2	CATRHPVSYGYTF
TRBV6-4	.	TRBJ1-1	CASSKDRGGTEAFF
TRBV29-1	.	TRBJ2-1	CSAGQGRGVEQFF
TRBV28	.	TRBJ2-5	CASSRQGGWETQYF
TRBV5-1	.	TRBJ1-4	CASSLGRGTNEKLFF
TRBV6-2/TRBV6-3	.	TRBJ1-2	CASSYHGQGGYTF
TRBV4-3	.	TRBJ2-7	CASSPTWEGRYEQYF
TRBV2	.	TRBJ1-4	CASEVNLFEKLFF
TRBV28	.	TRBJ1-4	CASRAGQEGKLFF
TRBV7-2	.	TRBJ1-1	CASSPGTGGEAFF
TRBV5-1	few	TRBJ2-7	CASSWQGYEQYF
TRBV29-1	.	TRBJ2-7	CSVGDIYEQYF
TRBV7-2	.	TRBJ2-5	CASSPLGGSQETQYF